This passage covers 18 T cell receptor beta chains from one sample sequenced in a study of shared clonotypes between healthy human individuals. Here immunoSEQ multiplex PCR was the method, and the copy in TCRdb shows in-frame clones only, minus some. The repertoire holds over 75,000 clones, 60% to 70% seen once, with roughly 50% in the top ten. Source material: memory CD8+ T cells sorted from blood. Subset here: CD45RO+ cells pooled with CCR7-negative TemRA cells. These receptors came from a man aged 25-45 years in good health.

The V call is TRBV28, the J call TRBJ2-7, with D uncertain. There are 12 residues in the CDR3. From germline, CDR1 is MDHEN and CDR2 SYDVKM. Trimming took 7 bases from V and 5 from J, leaving 12 bases between them. CDR3: CASNLYGNEQYF. The CDR3 bases are TGTGCCAGCAATTTGTATGGGAACGAGCAGTACTTC.

The V and J genes are TRBV29-1 and TRBJ2-1; weak D call: TRBD2 (5 bases). Deletions cut 6 bases from V and 2 bases from J, with 11 bases between. CDR3 length: 13 residues. Germline V CDR1 and CDR2: SQVTM, ANQGSEA. This chain's CDR3 is CSVLIGTYNEQFF. The CDR3, as DNA: TGCAGCGTCCTAATCGGGACCTACAATGAGCAGTTCTTC.

This chain links TRBV11-3 with TRBJ2-1; D not certain. V lost 3 bases and J lost 7, with 10 bases in between. Germline lookup yields CDR1 SGHNT and CDR2 YENEEA. The CDR3 runs to 13 residues. The chain's CDR3 is CASSLGSKNEQFF. Written as DNA, the CDR3 is TGTGCCAGCAGCTTGGGGTCGAAAAATGAGCAGTTCTTC.

The gene calls are TRBV29-1 and TRBJ2-2; no definite D call. Per germline, CDR1 SQVTM and CDR2 ANQGSEA. The CDR3 runs to 13 residues. The germline V and J ends were trimmed by 5 bases and 4 bases, with 11 bases remaining between them. The CDR3 nucleotides read TGCAGCGTTTCGTTCAAACCCACCGGGGAGCTGTTTTTT. Its protein is CSVSFKPTGELFF.

The chain recombines TRBV19 with TRBJ2-7, with 7 positions matching TRBD2. CDR3 size: 15 residues. Germline-derived CDR1 and CDR2 are LNHDA and SQIVND (reference sequence). Trimming took 6 bases from V and 0 from J; bases not matched to a gene: 8. The CDR3 loop is CASSFTSESSYEQYF. CDR3 bases: TGTGCCAGTAGCTTCACTAGCGAAAGCTCCTACGAGCAGTACTTC.

The gene calls are TRBV4-2 and TRBJ2-2; D might be TRBD2 (6 bases). CDR3 length equals 16 residues. The V and J ends lost 1 base and 2 bases respectively, with 11 bases between them. CDR1 LGHNA and CDR2 YNFKEQ come from the germline V gene. The CDR3 region is CASSQVGGTNTGELFF. As DNA, the CDR3 is TGTGCCAGCAGCCAAGTTGGCGGGACCAACACCGGGGAGCTGTTTTTT.

This clone occurred a few times. This sequence joins TRBV10-1 and TRBJ2-1, with D possibly TRBD1 on 6 matching bases. Trimming left V 4 bases short and J 4 bases short, with 14 bases between. CDR3 length: 15 amino acids. The V gene's germline CDR1 is WNHNN and CDR2 SYGVQD (reference sequence). This CDR3 reads CASSVGAGAYNEQFF. The CDR3 bases are TGCGCCAGCAGTGTCGGGGCAGGGGCGTACAATGAGCAGTTCTTC.

This chain joins TRBV28 and TRBJ1-1; no definite D call. Trimming took off 8 bases at V and 1 base at J, with 5 bases between the two ends. This CDR3 contains 11 residues. Germline-derived CDR1 and CDR2 are MDHEN and SYDVKM. CDR3 DNA sequence: TGTGCCAGCGGGAGGAACACTGAAGCTTTCTTT. Translation gives CASGRNTEAFF.

The chain is built from TRBV15 and TRBJ2-5; 14 positions match TRBD2. CDR1 and CDR2 (germline): LNHNV, YYDKDF (reference sequence). Trimming took 3 bases from V and 2 from J; bases not matched to a gene: 8. CDR3 length: 18 residues. In nucleotides, the CDR3 is TGTGCCACCAGCAGTGGACTAGCGGGAGGCGGAGGGCAAGAGACCCAGTACTTC. Translated, it gives CATSSGLAGGGGQETQYF.

The V call is TRBV9, the J call TRBJ2-1, with D perhaps matching TRBD2 (5 bases). Germline CDR1 reads SGDLS; CDR2 reads YYNGEE. Trimming shortened V by 0 bases and J by 0 bases, and 10 bases separated the two germline ends. The CDR3 extends over 16 amino acids. CDR3 in DNA: TGTGCCAGCAGCGTAGAACTAGTTTTCTCCTACAATGAGCAGTTCTTC. Its translation is CASSVELVFSYNEQFF.

Regarding this clone: A much larger clone differs by one base, so this may be a read error. DNA of the CDR3: TGTGCCAGCAGCTACGGGACAGGGGTCTACGAGCAGTACTTC. It is translated as CASSYGTGVYEQYF. The genes are TRBV7-2 and TRBJ2-7, with TRBD1 matching 10 bases. This CDR3 spans 14 amino acids. Unmatched junction bases numbered 3, after V lost 4 bases and J lost 3 bases. The germline V gene encodes CDR1 SGHTA and CDR2 FQGNSA.

This clone showed up just once. The chain links TRBV4-2 to TRBJ2-7; 11 nucleotides align to TRBD2. The CDR3 sequence is 16 residues long. V gave up 4 bases and J gave up 10 bases; unmatched junction bases: 15. Germline V CDR1 and CDR2: LGHNA, YNFKEQ. The CDR3: CASSPVTSGVRDFQYF. The DNA of the CDR3 is TGTGCCAGCAGCCCCGTGACTAGCGGGGTCCGAGATTTTCAGTACTTC.

The rearrangement joins TRBV25-1 to TRBJ2-1; 8 nucleotides agree with TRBD2. The germline V gene has CDR1 MGHDK and CDR2 SYGVNS. There are 16 residues in the CDR3. After removal of 1 base from V and 4 bases from J, the junction contained 6 bases not matched to a gene. CDR3 in amino acids: CASSESKGLEYNEQFF. The CDR3 coding sequence is TGTGCCAGCAGTGAATCCAAGGGACTAGAATACAATGAGCAGTTCTTC.

This clone was seen a handful of times. The V and J genes are TRBV30 and TRBJ2-7; TRBD1 or TRBD2 may be the D gene (5 bases each). The CDR3 sequence is 16 residues long. Germline CDR1 GTSNPN, CDR2 SVGIG (reference sequence). V gave up 1 base and J gave up 1 base, with 17 bases separating them. The CDR3: CAWSAVRGFISYEQYF. CDR3 bases: TGTGCCTGGAGTGCTGTCCGGGGCTTTATATCCTACGAGCAGTACTTC.

This clone has at least ten counts. V usage is TRBV19 and J usage is TRBJ2-7; D uncertain. The ends were cut back, 0 bases at V and 7 bases at J, with 16 bases in the middle. The CDR3 contains 15 residues. Looked up from germline, CDR1 is LNHDA and CDR2 is SQIVND (reference sequence). The CDR3 coding sequence is TGTGCCAGTAGTATAGATTCTTCGGCGTCTAGGGAGCAGTACTTC. Its translation: CASSIDSSASREQYF.

The rearrangement uses TRBV5-4 and TRBJ2-2; no firm D call. CDR1 is SGHNT and CDR2 is YYREEE in the germline V gene (reference sequence). V lost 0 bases and J lost 7, with 7 bases in between. The CDR3 is 13 residues long. CDR3 in amino acids: CASSLEWSGELFF. The CDR3 nucleotides read TGTGCCAGCAGCTTGGAATGGAGCGGGGAGCTGTTTTTT.

The chain recombines TRBV30 with TRBJ2-2, with D tentatively TRBD1 or TRBD2 (5 bases each). There are 14 residues in the CDR3. CDR1 and CDR2 from the germline V gene are GTSNPN and SVGIG (reference sequence). The V end lost 2 bases, the J end lost 3 bases, and 10 bases lay between the germline ends. The CDR3 loop reads CAWSYGTYTGELFF. The CDR3 bases are TGTGCCTGGAGTTATGGGACCTACACCGGGGAGCTGTTTTTT.

The rearrangement joins TRBV10-2 to TRBJ2-7; the match to TRBD1 covers 11 bases. Germline V CDR1 and CDR2: WSHSY, SAAADI. The V segment lost 6 bases and the J segment 4 bases; nucleotides outside the gene matches: 2. This CDR3 has 13 residues. The CDR3 protein is CASSGTGGYEQYF. DNA for the CDR3: TGCGCCAGCAGCGGGACAGGGGGATACGAGCAGTACTTC.